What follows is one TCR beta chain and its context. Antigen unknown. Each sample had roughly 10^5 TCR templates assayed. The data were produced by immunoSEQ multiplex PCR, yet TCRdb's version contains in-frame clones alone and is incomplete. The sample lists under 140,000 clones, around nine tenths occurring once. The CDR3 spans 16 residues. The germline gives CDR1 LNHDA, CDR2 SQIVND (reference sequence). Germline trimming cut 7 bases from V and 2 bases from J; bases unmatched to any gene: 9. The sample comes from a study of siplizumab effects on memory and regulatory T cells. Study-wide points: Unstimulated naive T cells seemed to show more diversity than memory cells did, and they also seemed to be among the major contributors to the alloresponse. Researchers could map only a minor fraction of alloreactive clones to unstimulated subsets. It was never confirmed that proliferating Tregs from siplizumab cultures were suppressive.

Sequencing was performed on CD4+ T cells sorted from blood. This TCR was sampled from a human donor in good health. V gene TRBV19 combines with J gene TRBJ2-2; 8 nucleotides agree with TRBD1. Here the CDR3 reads CASIPEDRENTGELFF. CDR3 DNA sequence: TGTGCCAGTATCCCTGAGGACAGGGAAAACACCGGGGAGCTGTTTTTT.